This T cell receptor beta chain appears in the sequencing data of a study of beta chain features in type 1 diabetes. Expressed TCRB transcripts were sequenced after all isolated RNA was converted to cDNA. Clones were sequenced by immunoSEQ multiplex PCR, and TCRdb holds only the in-frame ones, with some missing. The table includes 95,000 to 150,000 clones, around 15% detected once. Study-wide points: Moderate yet significant TCRB CDR3 shortening was seen in Type 1 diabetes patients in all four CD4+ subsets.

The table lists this clone with a few counts. Its antigen is undetermined. CDR1 is SQVTM, CDR2 ANQGSEA, per germline. The junction had 8 bases not matched to a gene; V was cut back by 5 bases and J by 4 bases. The CDR3 runs 15 residues. What was sequenced was central memory CD4+ T cells from blood. The source of this sequence is a man aged 30 to 45 with type 1 diabetes. The chain couples TRBV29-1 to TRBJ1-6; the match to TRBD1 covers 7 bases. The CDR3 region is CSVRDSDPYNSPLHF. The CDR3 nucleotides read TGCAGCGTTCGGGACAGCGACCCATATAATTCACCCCTCCACTTT.